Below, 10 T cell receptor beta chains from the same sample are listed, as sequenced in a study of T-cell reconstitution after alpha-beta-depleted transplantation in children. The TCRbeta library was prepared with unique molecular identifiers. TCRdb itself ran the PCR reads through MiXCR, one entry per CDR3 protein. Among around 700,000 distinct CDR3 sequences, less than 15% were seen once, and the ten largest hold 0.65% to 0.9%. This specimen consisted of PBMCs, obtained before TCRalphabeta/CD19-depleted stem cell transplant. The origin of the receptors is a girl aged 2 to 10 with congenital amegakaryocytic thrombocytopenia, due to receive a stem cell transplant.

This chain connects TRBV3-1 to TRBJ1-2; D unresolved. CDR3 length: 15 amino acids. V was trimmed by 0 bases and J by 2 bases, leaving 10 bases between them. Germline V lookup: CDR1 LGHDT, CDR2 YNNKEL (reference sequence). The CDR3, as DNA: TGTGCCAGCAGCCAAGAAGTCAGCGGGAACTATGGCTACACCTTC. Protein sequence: CASSQEVSGNYGYTF.

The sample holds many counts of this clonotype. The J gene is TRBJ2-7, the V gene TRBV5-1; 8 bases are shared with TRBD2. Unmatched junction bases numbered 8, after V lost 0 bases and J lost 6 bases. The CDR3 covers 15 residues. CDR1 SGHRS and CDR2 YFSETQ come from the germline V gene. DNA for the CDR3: TGCGCCAGCAGCTTGGCCGGGACTAGAAACCGCGAGCAGTACTTC. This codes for CASSLAGTRNREQYF.

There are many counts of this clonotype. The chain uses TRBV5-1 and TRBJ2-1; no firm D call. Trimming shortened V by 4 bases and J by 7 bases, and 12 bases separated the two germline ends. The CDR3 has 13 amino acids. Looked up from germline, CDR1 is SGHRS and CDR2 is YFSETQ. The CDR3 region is CASSPFATNEQFF. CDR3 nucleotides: TGCGCCAGCAGCCCGTTTGCGACAAATGAGCAGTTCTTC.

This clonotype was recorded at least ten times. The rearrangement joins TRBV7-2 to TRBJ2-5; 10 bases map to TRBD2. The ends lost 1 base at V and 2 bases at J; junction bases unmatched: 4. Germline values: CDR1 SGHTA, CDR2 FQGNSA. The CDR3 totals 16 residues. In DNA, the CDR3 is TGTGCCAGCAGCTTAGTGGGGACTAGCGTACAAGAGACCCAGTACTTC. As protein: CASSLVGTSVQETQYF.

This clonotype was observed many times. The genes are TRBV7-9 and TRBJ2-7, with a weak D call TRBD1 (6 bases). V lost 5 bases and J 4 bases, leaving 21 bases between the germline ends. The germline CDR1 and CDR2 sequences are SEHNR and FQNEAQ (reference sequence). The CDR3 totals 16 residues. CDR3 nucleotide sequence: TGTGCCAGCAGCCCTATACCTATGGACAGCTGGTACGAGCAGTACTTC. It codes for CASSPIPMDSWYEQYF.

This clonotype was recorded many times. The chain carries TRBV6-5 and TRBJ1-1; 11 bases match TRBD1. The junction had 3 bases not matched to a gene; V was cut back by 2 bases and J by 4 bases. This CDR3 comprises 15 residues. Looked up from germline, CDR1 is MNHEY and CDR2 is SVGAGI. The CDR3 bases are TGTGCCAGCAGTTACGCCGGACAGGGGGCCACTGAAGCTTTCTTT. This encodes CASSYAGQGATEAFF.

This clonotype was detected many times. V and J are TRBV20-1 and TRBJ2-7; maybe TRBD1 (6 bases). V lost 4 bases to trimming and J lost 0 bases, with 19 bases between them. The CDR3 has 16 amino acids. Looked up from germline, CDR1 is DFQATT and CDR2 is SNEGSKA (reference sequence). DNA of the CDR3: TGCAGTGCTATCCTCCCCCCAGGGGACCGCTCCTACGAGCAGTACTTC. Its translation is CSAILPPGDRSYEQYF.

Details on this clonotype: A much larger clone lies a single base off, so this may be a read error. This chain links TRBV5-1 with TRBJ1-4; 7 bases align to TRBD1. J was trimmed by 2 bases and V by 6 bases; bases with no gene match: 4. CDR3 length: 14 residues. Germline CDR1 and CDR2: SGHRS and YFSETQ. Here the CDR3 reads CASNDRATNEKLFF. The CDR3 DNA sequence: TGCGCCAGCAACGACAGGGCTACTAATGAAAAACTGTTTTTT.

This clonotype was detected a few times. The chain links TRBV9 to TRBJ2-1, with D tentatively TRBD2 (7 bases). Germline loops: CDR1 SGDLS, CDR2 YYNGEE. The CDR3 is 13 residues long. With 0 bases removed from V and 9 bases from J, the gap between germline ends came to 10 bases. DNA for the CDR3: TGTGCCAGCAGCGTAGGCGGGGGCGGTGAGCAGTTCTTC. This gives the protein CASSVGGGGEQFF. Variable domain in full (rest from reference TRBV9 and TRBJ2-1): DSGVTQTPKHLITATGQRVTLRCSPRSGDLSVYWYQQSLDQGLQFLIQYYNGEERAKGNILERFSAQQFPDLHSELNLSSLELGDSALYFCASSVGGGGEQFFGPGTRLTVL.

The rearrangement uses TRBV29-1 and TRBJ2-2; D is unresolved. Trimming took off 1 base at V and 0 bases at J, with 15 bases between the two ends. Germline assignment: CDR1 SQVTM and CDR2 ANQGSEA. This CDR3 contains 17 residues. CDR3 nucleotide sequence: TGCAGCGTTGAAGGATCCGCTGGGCGTTCGAACACCGGGGAGCTGTTTTTT. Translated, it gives CSVEGSAGRSNTGELFF.